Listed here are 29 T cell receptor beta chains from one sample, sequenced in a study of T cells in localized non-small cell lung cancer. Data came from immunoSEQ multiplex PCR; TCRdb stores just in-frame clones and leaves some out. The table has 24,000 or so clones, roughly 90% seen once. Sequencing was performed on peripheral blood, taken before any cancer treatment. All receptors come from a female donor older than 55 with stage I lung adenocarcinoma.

In DNA, the CDR3 is TGTGCCAGCAGAGAACGGACAGGGCAAGAAAAACTGTTTTTT. Its translation: CASRERTGQEKLFF. The J gene is TRBJ1-4, the V gene TRBV2; 8 bases are a match to TRBD1. Germline CDR1 SNHLY, CDR2 FYNNEI. CDR3 length: 14 amino acids. J gave up 8 bases and V 6 bases, and 8 bases lay outside the gene matches.

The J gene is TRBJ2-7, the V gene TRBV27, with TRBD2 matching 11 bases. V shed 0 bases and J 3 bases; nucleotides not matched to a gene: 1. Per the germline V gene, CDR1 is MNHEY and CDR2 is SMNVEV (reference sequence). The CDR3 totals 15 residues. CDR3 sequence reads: CASSLSTSGGYEQYF. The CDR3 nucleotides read TGTGCCAGCAGTTTATCTACTAGCGGGGGCTACGAGCAGTACTTC.

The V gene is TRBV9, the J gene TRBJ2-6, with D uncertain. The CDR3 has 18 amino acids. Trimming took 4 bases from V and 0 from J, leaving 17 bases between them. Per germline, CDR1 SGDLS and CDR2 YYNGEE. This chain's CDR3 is CASSSSFTALSGANVLTF. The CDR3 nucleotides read TGTGCCAGCAGCTCATCATTCACGGCGCTCTCTGGGGCCAACGTCCTGACTTTC. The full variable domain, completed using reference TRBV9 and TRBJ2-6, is DSGVTQTPKHLITATGQRVTLRCSPRSGDLSVYWYQQSLDQGLQFLIQYYNGEERAKGNILERFSAQQFPDLHSELNLSSLELGDSALYFCASSSSFTALSGANVLTFGAGSRLTVL.

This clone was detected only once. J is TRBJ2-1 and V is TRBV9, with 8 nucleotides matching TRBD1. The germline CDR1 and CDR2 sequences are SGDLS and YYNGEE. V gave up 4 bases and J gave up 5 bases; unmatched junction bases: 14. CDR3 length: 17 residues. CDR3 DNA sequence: TGTGCCAGCAGCCTCTCAGCGGCAGGGGGCATGAACAATGAGCAGTTCTTC. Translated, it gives CASSLSAAGGMNNEQFF. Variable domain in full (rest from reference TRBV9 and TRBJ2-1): DSGVTQTPKHLITATGQRVTLRCSPRSGDLSVYWYQQSLDQGLQFLIQYYNGEERAKGNILERFSAQQFPDLHSELNLSSLELGDSALYFCASSLSAAGGMNNEQFFGPGTRLTVL.

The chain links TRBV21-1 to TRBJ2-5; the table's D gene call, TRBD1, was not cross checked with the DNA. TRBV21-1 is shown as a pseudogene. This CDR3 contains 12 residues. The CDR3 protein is CASTAGRETQYF. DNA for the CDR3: TGTGCCAGCACCGCAGGAAGAGAGACCCAGTACTTC.

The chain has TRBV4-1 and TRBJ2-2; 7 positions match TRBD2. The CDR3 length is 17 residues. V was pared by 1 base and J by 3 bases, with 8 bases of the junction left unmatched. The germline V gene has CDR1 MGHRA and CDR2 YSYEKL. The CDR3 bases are TGCGCCAGCAGCCAAGTCCCTAGCGGAACACACACCGGGGAGCTGTTTTTT. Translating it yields CASSQVPSGTHTGELFF.

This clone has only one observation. CDR3 region: CASSLIGTGGFGYTF. The CDR3 DNA reads TGTGCCAGCAGCTTGATCGGGACAGGGGGTTTTGGCTACACCTTC. The V and J genes are TRBV5-6 and TRBJ1-2, with TRBD1 identical over 11 bases. After removal of 1 base from V and 7 bases from J, the junction contained 6 bases not matched to a gene. CDR3 length: 15 amino acids. CDR1 and CDR2 from the germline V gene are SGHDT and YYEEEE.

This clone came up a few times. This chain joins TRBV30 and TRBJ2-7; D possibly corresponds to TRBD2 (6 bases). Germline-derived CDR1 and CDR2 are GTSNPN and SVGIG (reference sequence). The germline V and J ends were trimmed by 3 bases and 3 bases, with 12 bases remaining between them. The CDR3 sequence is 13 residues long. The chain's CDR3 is CAWRGGWDYEQYF. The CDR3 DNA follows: TGTGCCTGGAGGGGAGGTTGGGACTACGAGCAGTACTTC.

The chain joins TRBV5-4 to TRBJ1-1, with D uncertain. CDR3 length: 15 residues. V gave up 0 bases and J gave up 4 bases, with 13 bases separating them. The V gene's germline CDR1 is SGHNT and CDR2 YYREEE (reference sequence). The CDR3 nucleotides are TGTGCCAGCAGCTTGGTCGGGGTGCAGAGCACTGAAGCTTTCTTT. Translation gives CASSLVGVQSTEAFF.

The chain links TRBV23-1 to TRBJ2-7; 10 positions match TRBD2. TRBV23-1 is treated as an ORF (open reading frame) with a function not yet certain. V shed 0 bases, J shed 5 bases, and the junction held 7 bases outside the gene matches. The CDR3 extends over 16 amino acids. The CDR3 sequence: CASSQSSGGAVDEQYF. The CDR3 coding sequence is TGCGCCAGCAGTCAATCGAGCGGGGGGGCCGTGGACGAGCAGTACTTC.

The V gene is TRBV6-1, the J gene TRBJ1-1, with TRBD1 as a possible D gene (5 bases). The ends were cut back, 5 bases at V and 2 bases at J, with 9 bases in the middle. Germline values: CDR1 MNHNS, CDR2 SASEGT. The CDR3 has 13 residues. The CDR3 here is CASSLRGNTEAFF. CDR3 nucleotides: TGTGCCAGCAGTTTGAGGGGAAACACTGAAGCTTTCTTT.

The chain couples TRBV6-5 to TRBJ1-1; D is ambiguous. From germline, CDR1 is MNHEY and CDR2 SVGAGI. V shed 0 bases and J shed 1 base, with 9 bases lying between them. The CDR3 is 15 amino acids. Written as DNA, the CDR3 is TGTGCCAGCAGTTACTCGCTGAGGGAGAACACTGAAGCTTTCTTT. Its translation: CASSYSLRENTEAFF.

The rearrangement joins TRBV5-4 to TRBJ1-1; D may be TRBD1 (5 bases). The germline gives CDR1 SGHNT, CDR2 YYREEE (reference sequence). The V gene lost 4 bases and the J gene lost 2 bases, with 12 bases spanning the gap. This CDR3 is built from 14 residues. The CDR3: CASSSRAFNTEAFF. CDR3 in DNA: TGTGCCAGCAGCAGCAGGGCGTTCAACACTGAAGCTTTCTTT.

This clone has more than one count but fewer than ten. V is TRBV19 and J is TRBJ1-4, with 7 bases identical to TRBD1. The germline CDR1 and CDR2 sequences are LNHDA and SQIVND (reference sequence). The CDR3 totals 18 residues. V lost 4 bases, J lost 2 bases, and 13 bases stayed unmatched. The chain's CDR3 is CASSTGKGGGRTNEKLFF. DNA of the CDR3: TGTGCCAGTAGTACCGGCAAAGGAGGGGGCAGGACTAATGAAAAACTGTTTTTT.

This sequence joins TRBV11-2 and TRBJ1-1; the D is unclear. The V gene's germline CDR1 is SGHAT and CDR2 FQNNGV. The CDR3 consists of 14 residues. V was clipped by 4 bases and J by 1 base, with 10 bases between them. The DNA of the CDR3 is TGTGCCAGCAGCTCCGGGAGTGGGAACACTGAAGCTTTCTTT. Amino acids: CASSSGSGNTEAFF.

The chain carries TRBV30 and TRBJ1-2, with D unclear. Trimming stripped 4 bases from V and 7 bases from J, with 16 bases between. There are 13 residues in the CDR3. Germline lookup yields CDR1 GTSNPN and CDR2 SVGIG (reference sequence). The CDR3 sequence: CAWNPGPSSGYTF. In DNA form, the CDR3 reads TGTGCCTGGAATCCCGGACCAAGTAGTGGCTACACCTTC.

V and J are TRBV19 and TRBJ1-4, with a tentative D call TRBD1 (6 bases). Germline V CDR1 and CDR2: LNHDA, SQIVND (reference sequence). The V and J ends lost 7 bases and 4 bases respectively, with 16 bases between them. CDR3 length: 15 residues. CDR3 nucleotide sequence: TGTGCCAGTAATCAACCGCAGGGGATTAATGAAAAACTGTTTTTT. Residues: CASNQPQGINEKLFF.

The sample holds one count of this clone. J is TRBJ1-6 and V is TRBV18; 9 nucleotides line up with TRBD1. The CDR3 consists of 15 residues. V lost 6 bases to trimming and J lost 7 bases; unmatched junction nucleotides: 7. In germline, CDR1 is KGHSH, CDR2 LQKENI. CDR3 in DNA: TGTGCCAGCTCTCAACAGGGGGCGCGGAATTCACCCCTCCACTTT. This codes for CASSQQGARNSPLHF. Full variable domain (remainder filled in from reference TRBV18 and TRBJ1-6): NAGVMQNPRHLVRRRGQEARLRCSPMKGHSHVYWYRQLPEEGLKFMVYLQKENIIDESGMPKERFSAEFPKEGPSILRIQQVVRGDSAAYFCASSQQGARNSPLHFGNGTRLTVT.

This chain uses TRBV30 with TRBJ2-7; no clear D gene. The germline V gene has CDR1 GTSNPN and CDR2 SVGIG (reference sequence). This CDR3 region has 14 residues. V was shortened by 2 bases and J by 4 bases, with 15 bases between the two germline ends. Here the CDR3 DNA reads TGTGCCTGGAGTCCCCCTCCAGCAAAATACGAGCAGTACTTC. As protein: CAWSPPPAKYEQYF.

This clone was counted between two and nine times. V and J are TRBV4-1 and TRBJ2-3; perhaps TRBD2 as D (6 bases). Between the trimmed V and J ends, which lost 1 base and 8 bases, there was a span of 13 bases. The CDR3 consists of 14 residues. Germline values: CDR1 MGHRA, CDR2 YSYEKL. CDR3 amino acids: CASSQVRDSGTQYF. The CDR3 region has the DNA TGCGCCAGCAGCCAAGTCCGGGACTCGGGTACGCAGTATTTT.

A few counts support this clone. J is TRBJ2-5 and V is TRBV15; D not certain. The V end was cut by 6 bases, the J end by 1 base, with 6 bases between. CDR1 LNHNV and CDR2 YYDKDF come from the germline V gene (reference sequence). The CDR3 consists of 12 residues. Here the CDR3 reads CATRELQETQYF. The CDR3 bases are TGTGCCACCAGAGAACTCCAAGAGACCCAGTACTTC.

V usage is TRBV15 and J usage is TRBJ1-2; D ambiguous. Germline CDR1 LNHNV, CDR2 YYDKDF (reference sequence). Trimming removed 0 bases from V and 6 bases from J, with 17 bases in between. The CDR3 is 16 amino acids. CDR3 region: CATSREILLAEHGYTF. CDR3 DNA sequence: TGTGCCACCAGCAGAGAAATTTTGTTGGCAGAACATGGCTACACCTTC.

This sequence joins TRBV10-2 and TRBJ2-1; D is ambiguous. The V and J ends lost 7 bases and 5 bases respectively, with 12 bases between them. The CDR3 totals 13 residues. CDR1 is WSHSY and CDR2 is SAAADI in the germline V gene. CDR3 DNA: TGCGCCAGCAAATGGGTACGAGACAATGAGCAGTTCTTC. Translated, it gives CASKWVRDNEQFF.

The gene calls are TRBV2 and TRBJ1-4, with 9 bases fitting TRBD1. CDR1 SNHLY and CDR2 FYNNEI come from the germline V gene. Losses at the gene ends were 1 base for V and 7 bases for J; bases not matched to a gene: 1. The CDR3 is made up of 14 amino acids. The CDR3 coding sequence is TGTGCCAGCAGTGAAGGGACAGGGGTTGAAAAACTGTTTTTT. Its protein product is CASSEGTGVEKLFF.

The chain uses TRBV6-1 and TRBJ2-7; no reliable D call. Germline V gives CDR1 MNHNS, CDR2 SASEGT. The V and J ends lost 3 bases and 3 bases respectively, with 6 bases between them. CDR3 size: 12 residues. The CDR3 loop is CASSERIYEQYF. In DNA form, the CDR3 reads TGTGCCAGCAGTGAGCGGATCTACGAGCAGTACTTC.

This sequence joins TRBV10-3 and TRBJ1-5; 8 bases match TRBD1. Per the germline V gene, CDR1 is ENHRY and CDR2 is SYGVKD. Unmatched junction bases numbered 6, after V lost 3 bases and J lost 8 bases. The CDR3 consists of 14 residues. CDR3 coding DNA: TGTGCCATCAGTGAAATGACAGGGGCGAAGCCCCAGCATTTT. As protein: CAISEMTGAKPQHF.

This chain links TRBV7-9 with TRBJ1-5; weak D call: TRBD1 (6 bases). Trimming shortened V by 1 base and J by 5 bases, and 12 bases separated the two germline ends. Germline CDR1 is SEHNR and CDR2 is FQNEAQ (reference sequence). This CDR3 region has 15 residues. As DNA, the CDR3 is TGTGCCAGCAGCTTAGACCCGGCAGGGGATCAGCCCCAGCATTTT. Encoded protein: CASSLDPAGDQPQHF.

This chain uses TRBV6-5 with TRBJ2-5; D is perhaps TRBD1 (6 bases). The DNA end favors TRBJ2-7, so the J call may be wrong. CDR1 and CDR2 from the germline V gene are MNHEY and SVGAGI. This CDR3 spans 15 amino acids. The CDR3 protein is CASRRDKFGQYEQYF. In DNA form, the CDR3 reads TGTGCCAGCAGAAGGGACAAATTTGGACAGTACGAGCAGTACTTC.

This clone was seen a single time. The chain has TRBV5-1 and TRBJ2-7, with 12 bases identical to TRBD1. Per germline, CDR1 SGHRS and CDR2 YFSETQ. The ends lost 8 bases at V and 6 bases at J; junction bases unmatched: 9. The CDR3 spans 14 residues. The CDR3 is CASDRGTGGSEQYF. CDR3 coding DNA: TGCGCCAGTGACAGGGGGACAGGGGGCTCCGAGCAGTACTTC.